A selection of T cell receptor beta chains follows, all from one sample in a study of blood T cell repertoires in COVID-19. Using immunoSEQ multiplex PCR, the repertoire was profiled, and TCRdb retains in-frame clones only, with some absent. The data hold roughly 300,000 clones, with over 75% observed a single time. The sequenced material came from peripheral blood. The receptor source for this set is a human donor in a cohort sampled during active COVID-19. CDR3s include the opening cysteine and the closing phenylalanine or tryptophan. The order of the fields is D gene, V gene, clone size, J gene, CDR3 protein, CDR3 DNA. The D gene is left open where the match is weak. Clone size is stated in some rows and not others, as once, few, many or a class when expanded.

>TRBD1|TRBV19|NA|TRBJ2-6
CASSTMGQGLSGANVLTF
TGTGCCAGTAGTACCATGGGACAGGGGCTTTCCGGGGCCAACGTCCTGACTTTC
>NA|TRBV11-2|NA|TRBJ1-2
CASSSTPGVYGYTF
TGTGCCAGCAGCTCTACGCCCGGGGTCTATGGCTACACCTTC
>NA|TRBV7-8|NA|TRBJ2-5
CASSLVAVFKETQYF
TGTGCCAGCAGCTTAGTGGCGGTGTTCAAAGAGACCCAGTACTTC
>NA|TRBV12-3/TRBV12-4|NA|TRBJ2-3
CASSPYTDTQYF
TGTGCCAGCAGTCCCTACACAGATACGCAGTATTTT
>TRBD1|TRBV24-1|NA|TRBJ2-1
CATSDSGTGAGTYNEQFF
TGTGCCACCAGTGATTCCGGGACAGGGGCCGGTACCTACAATGAGCAGTTCTTC
>TRBD2|TRBV4-2|NA|TRBJ2-1
CASSLIAGASNNEQFF
TGTGCCAGCAGCCTTATAGCGGGAGCTTCTAATAATGAGCAGTTCTTC
>TRBD1|TRBV19|few|TRBJ1-2
CASSISGGTRNYGYTF
TGTGCCAGTAGTATTTCAGGGGGAACAAGGAACTATGGCTACACCTTC
>TRBD2|TRBV6-2/TRBV6-3|NA|TRBJ2-7
CASSYSIVAGGSPRFYEQYF
TGTGCCAGCAGTTACTCGATCGTAGCGGGAGGATCACCGCGATTCTACGAGCAGTACTTC
>TRBD1|TRBV6-2/TRBV6-3|NA|TRBJ1-1
CASSYSPGQGSSRAEAFF
TGTGCCAGCAGTTATTCGCCGGGACAGGGGTCTTCAAGGGCTGAAGCTTTCTTT
>TRBD1|TRBV6-1|NA|TRBJ2-7
CASSELTGPRWEQYF
TGTGCCAGCAGTGAACTGACAGGGCCGAGGTGGGAGCAGTACTTC
>NA|TRBV9|NA|TRBJ2-3
CASSPREGVVGDTQYF
TGTGCCAGCAGCCCCCGAGAGGGAGTCGTTGGAGATACGCAGTATTTT
>NA|TRBV4-3|few|TRBJ2-7
CASSQGLVYEQYF
TGCGCCAGCAGCCAAGGACTAGTCTACGAGCAGTACTTC
>NA|TRBV5-1|NA|TRBJ2-2
CASSVPSSAGELFF
TGCGCCAGCAGTGTTCCCTCGTCGGCCGGGGAGCTGTTTTTT
>NA|TRBV7-2|NA|TRBJ2-1
CASSLARSGRLF
TGTGCCAGCAGCTTAGCGAGAAGCGGAAGGCTCTTC
>TRBD1|TRBV5-4|few|TRBJ1-2
CASSPTRGRGYTF
TGTGCCAGCAGCCCCACAAGGGGGCGAGGCTACACCTTC
>TRBD1|TRBV4-1|NA|TRBJ1-1
CASSQAGIGGEILAFF
TGCGCCAGCAGCCAAGCGGGGATAGGGGGCGAGATTCTAGCTTTCTTT
>NA|TRBV19|NA|TRBJ1-5
CASSSSGWVGNQPQHF
TGTGCCAGTAGTTCGTCAGGGTGGGTGGGCAATCAGCCCCAGCATTTT
>NA|TRBV18|NA|TRBJ1-1
CASSPRGRGNTEAFF
TGTGCCAGCTCACCACGCGGCCGGGGGAACACTGAAGCTTTCTTT
>NA|TRBV7-2|NA|TRBJ2-3
CASATSSLTDTQYF
TGTGCCAGCGCAACTAGTTCCCTCACAGATACGCAGTATTTT
>NA|TRBV9|NA|TRBJ2-7
CASSVAPTGYSEQYF
TGTGCCAGCAGCGTAGCCCCGACGGGGTATTCCGAGCAGTACTTC
>NA|TRBV5-1|NA|TRBJ2-3
CASSLGRVSTDTQYF
TGCGCCAGCAGCTTGGGTCGCGTTAGCACAGATACGCAGTATTTT
>TRBD1|TRBV19|NA|TRBJ2-2
CASRSPPNRGRVTGELFF
TGTGCCAGTAGATCGCCCCCTAACAGGGGCCGCGTTACCGGGGAGCTGTTTTTT
>TRBD2|TRBV6-6|NA|TRBJ2-3
CASSRASGGSTDTQYF
TGTGCCAGCAGCAGGGCTAGCGGGGGGAGCACAGATACGCAGTATTTT